This TCR beta chain was sequenced for a study of OX40 agonist ivuxolimab in advanced cancers. Some background on the complete study: Ivuxolimab was a fully human IgG2 agonistic monoclonal antibody targeting the costimulatory receptor OX40 (CD134). The paper covers the monotherapy dose-escalation part of the phase I ivuxolimab trial, which included N of about 50 patients. Peripheral TCRbeta sequencing aimed to test whether ivuxolimab altered TCR sequence diversity and caused clonal T-cell expansion. Three dose-escalation patients achieved partial responses, one with hepatocellular carcinoma and two with cutaneous melanoma. Intravenous ivuxolimab was administered to patients every 2 weeks at six dose levels: 0.01, 0.1, 0.3, 1.5, 3 and 10 mg/kg. Among the 52 dose-escalation patients, about 19 had hepatocellular carcinoma, roughly 15 melanoma, 9 renal cell carcinoma and 9 head and neck cancer. Prior anti-PD-1, anti-PD-L1 or anti-CTLA-4 therapy was permitted, and checkpoint inhibitors had been received by around 39% of dose-escalation patients. In the dose-escalation cohort, 82.7% of patients were male, and the mean age was around 60 years, with a range of about 23 to 90.

The trial excluded patients who had a history of autoimmune disease or were on systemic immunosuppression. In every dose cohort, peripheral blood was drawn for TCR sequencing at baseline, cycle 4 day 1, and cycle 7 day 1. Samples came from an open-label, multicenter, first-in-human phase I dose-escalation trial of ivuxolimab. Adults with locally advanced or metastatic head and neck squamous cell, hepatocellular, melanoma or renal cell carcinoma were enrolled in the trial. Before TCR sequencing, CD4+ and CD8+ T cells were separately sorted from peripheral blood. Results and caveats for the whole study, not just this receptor: After ivuxolimab, expanded clones were on average more numerous among CD8+ T cells than among CD4+ T cells. Low levels of normalized T-cell clonal expansion were also seen in some nonresponding patients. The antigen specificity of the peripheral T cells that underwent clonal expansion was not determined. Partial responders in the 0.1-3.0 mg/kg groups had among the lowest normalized peripheral clonal expansion, especially among CD8+ T cells. At doses of 0.1 to 3.0 mg/kg, clonal expansion of both CD4+ and CD8+ T cells in blood was seen between baseline and week 6.

Genomic DNA was extracted from sorted cells for sequencing of the TCRbeta CDR3 region. The immunoSEQ Assay was used to sequence the TCRbeta CDR3 regions. TCRdb mirrors the immuneACCESS table, restricted to in-frame sequences. Some clones are absent from its copies; in checked studies, under half trace to an unresolved V gene, and the reason for the others is unknown. For this sample the table gives approximately 60,000 clones, of which roughly four fifths were detected only once. The ten largest clones capture approximately 5% of the sample. The CDR3 goes from the cysteine to the phenylalanine over 14 residues. Solely the CDR3 DNA is kept, with 42 bases framed from the first base. Sequences KGHSH (CDR1) and LQKENI (CDR2) are obtained from the germline V gene. V lost 6 bases and J lost 1 base; the stretch between them is 9 bases long. This clone appeared a single time. The specificity of this receptor is unknown. No base quality values were provided; no much bigger clone lies one nucleotide off.

This receptor chain uses TRBV18 and TRBJ2-2, with the D gene call left open. This sample comprised CD4+ or CD8+ T cells sorted from blood, obtained in a trial of the OX40 agonist ivuxolimab. This sequence originates from an adult with an advanced solid tumor such as melanoma, head and neck, liver or kidney cancer. The base sequence is TGTGCCAGCTCTCTGGGTTGGAACACCGGGGAGCTGTTTTTT. It is translated as CASSLGWNTGELFF.